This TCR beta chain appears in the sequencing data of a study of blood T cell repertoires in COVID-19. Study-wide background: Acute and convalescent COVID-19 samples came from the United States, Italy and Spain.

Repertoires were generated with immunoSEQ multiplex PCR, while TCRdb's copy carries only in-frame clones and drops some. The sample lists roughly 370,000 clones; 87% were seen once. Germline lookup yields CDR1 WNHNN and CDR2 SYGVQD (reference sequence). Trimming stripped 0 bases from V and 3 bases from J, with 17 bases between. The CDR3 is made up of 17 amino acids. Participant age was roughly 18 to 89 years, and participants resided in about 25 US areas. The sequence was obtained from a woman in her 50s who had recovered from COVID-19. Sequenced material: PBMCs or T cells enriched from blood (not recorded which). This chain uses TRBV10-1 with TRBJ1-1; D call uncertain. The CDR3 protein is CASSESPTIHEYTEAFF. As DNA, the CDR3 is TGCGCCAGCAGTGAGTCCCCAACCATACACGAATACACTGAAGCTTTCTTT.